Listed below are T cell receptor beta chains from one sample, sequenced in a study of blood T cell repertoires in COVID-19. The method was immunoSEQ multiplex PCR; TCRdb's version includes in-frame clones alone and lacks a portion of them. The data hold about 370,000 clones, with roughly nine tenths observed a single time. Material: PBMCs or T cells enriched from blood (not recorded which). These receptors were obtained from a man aged 18-30 years who had recovered from COVID-19. CDR3s include the opening cysteine and the closing phenylalanine or tryptophan. The D gene is left open where the match is weak. Only part of the rows carry a size: once, few, many, or a class if the clone is expanded.

V	D	size	J	DNA	CDR3
TRBV25-1	TRBD1	NA	TRBJ2-7	TGTGCCAGCTCGGGACAGAATGGCTCCTACGAGCAGTACTTC	CASSGQNGSYEQYF
TRBV18	TRBD1	NA	TRBJ2-7	TGTGCCAGCTCACCACCGACAGGGAGCTCCTACGAGCAGTACTTC	CASSPPTGSSYEQYF
TRBV2	TRBD1	once	TRBJ1-3	TGTGTCAGCAGTCTCCGAGGACAGGGGGCTGGAAACACCATATATTTT	CVSSLRGQGAGNTIYF
TRBV27	TRBD2	NA	TRBJ2-3	TGTGCCAGCAGTTTAGCGGGGGGGCCAACAGATACGCAGTATTTT	CASSLAGGPTDTQYF
TRBV27	NA	few	TRBJ1-1	TGTGCCAGCAGTTTAGGACTGAGCAACACTGAAGCTTTCTTT	CASSLGLSNTEAFF
TRBV6-2/TRBV6-3	NA	once	TRBJ1-1	TGTGCCAGCAGTTTCCCGACAGGAGCGGTAGCTTTCTTT	CASSFPTGAVAFF
TRBV5-4	TRBD1	NA	TRBJ1-4	TGTGCCAGCAGTAAAGACAGGGCGGAGGAAAAACTGTTTTTT	CASSKDRAEEKLFF
TRBV29-1	NA	NA	TRBJ2-7	TGCAGCGTTGAAACCAGGGACTACGAGCAGTACTTC	CSVETRDYEQYF
TRBV5-4	TRBD1	NA	TRBJ2-7	TGTGCCAGCAGCTCCACGGACAGGGCAAAATCCTACGAGCAGTACTTC	CASSSTDRAKSYEQYF
TRBV27	TRBD2	once	TRBJ2-1	TGTGCCAGCAGTTTATCGGGGACTAGCGGGAGGGCGGTCAATGAGCAGTTCTTC	CASSLSGTSGRAVNEQFF
TRBV28	NA	NA	TRBJ2-3	TGTGCCAGCAGTTCTGCGGAGACAGACACAGATACGCAGTATTTT	CASSSAETDTDTQYF
TRBV29-1	TRBD1	NA	TRBJ1-2	TGCAGCGTTGAAGTGACAGGGGGTCATGGGGGCTACACCTTC	CSVEVTGGHGGYTF
TRBV6-2/TRBV6-3	NA	NA	TRBJ1-1	TGTGCCAGCAGTTATGGGAGGATTGAAGCTTTCTTT	CASSYGRIEAFF
TRBV6-2/TRBV6-3	TRBD2	NA	TRBJ2-2	TGTGCCAGCAGTTCCTCGACTAGCGGTTACGACGGGGAGCTGTTTTTT	CASSSSTSGYDGELFF
TRBV11-1	TRBD2	NA	TRBJ2-1	TGTGCCAGCGATCGCGGTGGGACTAGCGGCAACAATGAGCAGTTCTTC	CASDRGGTSGNNEQFF
TRBV7-3	TRBD1	once	TRBJ2-7	TGTGCCAGCAGCTCCCAACCTTCTGGACAGGGCTACGAGCAGTACTTC	CASSSQPSGQGYEQYF
TRBV6-5	NA	few	TRBJ1-5	TGTGCCAGCAGTTCGGGTGGTAGCAATCAGCCCCAGCATTTT	CASSSGGSNQPQHF
TRBV19	NA	NA	TRBJ2-7	TGTGCCAGTCAGGACAGTTACTACGAGCAGTACTTC	CASQDSYYEQYF
TRBV4-1	TRBD2	NA	TRBJ2-7	TGCGCCAGCAGCCAGGCGGGGGGGTCCTACGAGCAGTACTTC	CASSQAGGSYEQYF
TRBV7-9	NA	NA	TRBJ1-2	TGTGCCAGCAGCTTACAGGGTCGCGACTATGGCTACACCTTC	CASSLQGRDYGYTF
TRBV6-5	NA	NA	TRBJ1-5	TGTGCCAGCAAAGAGGACAGCGAGAGCAATCAGCCCCAGCATTTT	CASKEDSESNQPQHF
TRBV6-6	TRBD1	NA	TRBJ2-7	TGTGCCAGCAGTTACGGAAACAGGGGTCCCTCCTACGAGCAGTACTTC	CASSYGNRGPSYEQYF
TRBV18	NA	NA	TRBJ1-1	TGTGCCAGCTCACCGAGACAGGTGAACGCTGAAGCTTTCTTT	CASSPRQVNAEAFF
TRBV27	NA	few	TRBJ1-4	TGTGCCAGCAGTTTGCCCCCAGGGGATGAAAAACTGTTTTTT	CASSLPPGDEKLFF
TRBV7-8	TRBD2	NA	TRBJ2-2	TGTGCCAGTAGGACTAGCGGGGGCGCCGGGGAGCTGTTTTTT	CASRTSGGAGELFF
TRBV5-1	NA	NA	TRBJ1-1	TGCGCCAGCAGCTGGGGCGGGGGTAGGGGCACTGAAGCTTTCTTT	CASSWGGGRGTEAFF
TRBV5-1	NA	NA	TRBJ2-1	TGCGCCAGCAGCTTGCGGGTGTCCTACAATGAGCAGTTCTTC	CASSLRVSYNEQFF
TRBV11-2	NA	NA	TRBJ1-3	TGTGCCAGCAGCTTAGGGAGGGTCGGAAGAAACACCATATATTTT	CASSLGRVGRNTIYF
TRBV4-1	TRBD2	NA	TRBJ2-5	TGCGCCAGCAGCCAAGATCCGTTTTTGAGCGGGGGGGTCCAAGAGACCCAGTACTTC	CASSQDPFLSGGVQETQYF
TRBV9	TRBD2	once	TRBJ2-5	TGTGCCAGCAGCGTAACTGGGCTAGCGGGAGGAGAGACCCAGTACTTC	CASSVTGLAGGETQYF
TRBV19	NA	NA	TRBJ2-2	TGTGCCAGTAGTAAAGGACTCCTTCCCGCCGGGGAGCTGTTTTTT	CASSKGLLPAGELFF
TRBV10-3	NA	NA	TRBJ2-1	TGTGCCATCAGTGAGTCCGGCAGTAGTAGATCTAGCTCCTACAATGAGCAGTTCTTC	CAISESGSSRSSSYNEQFF
TRBV18	NA	NA	TRBJ2-3	TGTGCCAGCTCTCCGACTGGGGATACGCAGTATTTT	CASSPTGDTQYF
TRBV30	NA	NA	TRBJ1-1	TGTGCCTGGAGTGTGGGTGGGCGCCGTTGGACTGAAGCTTTCTTT	CAWSVGGRRWTEAFF
TRBV6-5	TRBD1	NA	TRBJ1-3	TGTGCCAGCAGCTATATGACAGGGGAGGGAAACACCATATATTTT	CASSYMTGEGNTIYF
TRBV3-1/TRBV3-2	NA	NA	TRBJ1-2	TGTGCCAGCAGCCAAGAAATTGGGGCGTATGGCTACACCTTC	CASSQEIGAYGYTF
TRBV7-8	NA	NA	TRBJ1-5	TGTGCCAGCAGCGCCTTCCAGGGGCCCAATCAGCCCCAGCATTTT	CASSAFQGPNQPQHF
TRBV30	TRBD1	NA	TRBJ1-2	TGTGCCTGGAGTCCACAGGGGGTTGGCTACACCTTC	CAWSPQGVGYTF
TRBV6-5	TRBD2	once	TRBJ2-2	TGTGCCAGCAGAGTAGCGGGGGCCGGGGAGCTGTTTTTT	CASRVAGAGELFF
TRBV9	TRBD2	NA	TRBJ2-7	TGTGCCAGCAGCGTAGGCCTAGCGGCGGTCTATATCAGGGTGTGGGAGCAGTACTTC	CASSVGLAAVYIRVWEQYF
TRBV19	TRBD2	NA	TRBJ2-5	TGTGCCAGTAGGGGCGGGAGCAAGGGAGGGGACCGGGAGACCCAGTACTTC	CASRGGSKGGDRETQYF
TRBV3-1/TRBV3-2	TRBD1	NA	TRBJ2-5	TGTGCCATTGGACAGGGGGGGAGAGAGACCCAGTACTTC	CAIGQGGRETQYF
TRBV11-2	TRBD2	once	TRBJ2-7	TGTGCCAGCAGCCAGGGCTCTAGCGGGAGAACAATCGAGCAGTACTTC	CASSQGSSGRTIEQYF
TRBV9	TRBD2	NA	TRBJ2-3	TGTGCCAGCAGCGTCGGGACTAGATTTTCAGATACGCAGTATTTT	CASSVGTRFSDTQYF
TRBV3-1/TRBV3-2	NA	NA	TRBJ1-3	TGTGCCAGCAGCCAATCAGACTCTGGAAACACCATATATTTT	CASSQSDSGNTIYF
TRBV10-1	NA	once	TRBJ1-1	TGCGCCAGCAGTGCGGGGGCTGAAGCTTTCTTT	CASSAGAEAFF
TRBV3-1/TRBV3-2	NA	NA	TRBJ1-2	TGTGCCAGCAGCCCCAGCGAGGGTCGTCGCTATGGCTACACCTTC	CASSPSEGRRYGYTF
TRBV27	NA	NA	TRBJ1-5	TGTGCCAGCAGTTCGGGACTTTGGAGCAATCAGCCCCAGCATTTT	CASSSGLWSNQPQHF
TRBV11-2	TRBD2	once	TRBJ2-1	TGTGCCAGCCTACTAGCGGGGGGGCTGGATGAGCAGTTCTTC	CASLLAGGLDEQFF
TRBV2	NA	NA	TRBJ2-3	TGTGCCAGCAGTGAATCTCGAGCGTCCCGCACAGATACGCAGTATTTT	CASSESRASRTDTQYF
TRBV28	TRBD1	NA	TRBJ2-5	TGTGCCAGCAGTGACAGGGCACAGGAGACCCAGTACTTC	CASSDRAQETQYF
TRBV27	TRBD1	NA	TRBJ1-6	TGTGCCAGCAGTTTCGGACAGGGCCATTCACCCCTCCACTTT	CASSFGQGHSPLHF
TRBV7-2	NA	NA	TRBJ1-1	TGTGCCAGCAGGGAACCCCAAGGGGCTGAAGCTTTCTTT	CASREPQGAEAFF
TRBV5-5	NA	NA	TRBJ1-2	TGTGCCAGCAGCTTCCCAACAGATGGCTACACCTTC	CASSFPTDGYTF
TRBV30	TRBD1	NA	TRBJ2-4	TGTGCCTGGAGTGGACAGGGGGCTTCTAAAAACATTCAGTACTTC	CAWSGQGASKNIQYF